The sequence of this TCR beta chain was determined in a study of PD-L1 blockade in urothelial cancer. For the study at large: Analysis of the blood was performed 3 weeks (second dose) and 6 weeks after treatment start. Overall study findings and caveats: Tumor-associated clones in the blood of durable-benefit patients grew more at 3 weeks.

Trimming removed 1 base from V and 6 bases from J, with 10 bases in between. The germline V gene has CDR1 LGHNA and CDR2 YNFKEQ. This CDR3 has 13 amino acids. Regarding time point: pretreatment peripheral blood. Some clones are missing from TCRdb's copy, which holds only in-frame ones; the method was immunoSEQ multiplex PCR. Among around 43,000 clones listed, about 88% were seen once. A word on this clone: As yet, its antigen is unknown.

This sequence originates from a donor at least 40 years old with urothelial cancer. This sample comprised PBMCs, obtained around atezolizumab (anti-PD-L1) treatment. V and J are TRBV4-2 and TRBJ2-7; D possibly corresponds to TRBD2 (5 bases). The CDR3 protein is CASSQAPGVEQYF. The CDR3 DNA sequence: TGTGCCAGCAGCCAAGCCCCCGGGGTCGAGCAGTACTTC.